The 13 T cell receptor beta chains listed next were all sequenced from one sample in a study of CXCR3-negative and CXCR3-positive naive CD8 T cells. Overall study results and limits: CXCR3-positive naive cells carried more hydrophobic TRB CDR3s than CXCR3-negative naive cells did.

Libraries were UMI-labeled 5' RACE TRB cDNA. TCRdb reprocessed the 5' RACE reads and reports one entry per CDR3 protein, with no DNA. This table lists 85,000 to 90,000 distinct CDR3 sequences. The antigens of these receptors remain unknown. The sequencing input was naive CXCR3+ CD8+ T cells from blood. Subset defined: CD45RO-CCR7+CD27+CD95- naive CD8+ T cells expressing CXCR3 (TNR3+). These receptors all stem from a human donor in good health. Some clones in this sample may be carry-over from other donors' samples.

The chain carries TRBV7-9 and TRBJ2-7; lacking DNA, the TRBD2 call made by TCRdb goes unchecked. The CDR3 has 18 residues. Germline V lookup: CDR1 SEHNR, CDR2 FQNEAQ (reference sequence). CDR3 loop: CASSLVRPAGAGNYEQYF. Based on the CDR3 plus reference TRBV7-9 and TRBJ2-7, the full variable domain is DTGVSQNPRHKITKRGQNVTFRCDPISEHNRLYWYRQTLGQGPEFLTYFQNEAQLEKSRLLSDRFSAERPKGSFSTLEIQRTEQGDSAMYLCASSLVRPAGAGNYEQYFGPGTRLTVT.

This chain links TRBV28 with TRBJ1-1; the TCRdb call, TRBD1, lacks DNA for checking. The length of the CDR3 is 17 residues. Per germline, CDR1 MDHEN and CDR2 SYDVKM. CDR3 sequence reads: CASSFNLEGQGGTEAFF.

This rearrangement joins TRBV2 to TRBJ2-7; TCRdb's D call, TRBD1, is unchecked because there is no DNA. The CDR3 has 12 residues. Germline V gene lookup returns CDR1 SNHLY and CDR2 FYNNEI. This CDR3 reads CASSRDSHEQYF.

The genes are TRBV29-1 and TRBJ2-5; TCRdb designates TRBD1, a call that cannot be tested without DNA. Germline V gene sequence: CDR1 SQVTM, CDR2 ANQGSEA. This CDR3 region has 14 residues. CDR3 protein: CSVEKWVGTETQYF.

The chain links TRBV13 to TRBJ2-5; the TCRdb D gene call, TRBD1, has no DNA to confirm it. The germline V gene has CDR1 PRHDT and CDR2 FYEKMQ (reference sequence). The length of the CDR3 is 17 residues. The CDR3 sequence is CASSLPTGIRGTETQYF.

The chain couples TRBV5-4 to TRBJ2-7. Per the germline V gene, CDR1 is SGHNT and CDR2 is YYREEE (reference sequence). This CDR3 has 11 residues. This CDR3 reads CASSFADEQYF.

This chain links TRBV28 with TRBJ2-7; TCRdb's assignment of TRBD1 cannot be checked, as there is no DNA. This CDR3 is built from 11 residues. Germline CDR1 MDHEN, CDR2 SYDVKM. CDR3 region: CAASGSYEQYF.

The chain carries TRBV28 and TRBJ2-6; the D call from TCRdb, TRBD2, cannot be confirmed without DNA. The CDR3 length is 19 residues. Germline V gene lookup returns CDR1 MDHEN and CDR2 SYDVKM. The CDR3 loop is CASRRTSGGARPGANVLTF.

CDR3 protein: CASTPWTAYEQYF. The V gene is TRBV28, the J gene TRBJ2-7; the D call of TRBD1 rests on TCRdb alone, since no DNA is present to check it. CDR3 length equals 13 residues. Germline assignment: CDR1 MDHEN and CDR2 SYDVKM.

The J gene is TRBJ1-1, the V gene TRBV9. This CDR3 is 13 amino acids long. Germline values: CDR1 SGDLS, CDR2 YYNGEE. The CDR3 region is CASSTAMNTEAFF.

V usage is TRBV5-1 and J usage is TRBJ2-1; TCRdb returns TRBD2, unconfirmable since there is no DNA. The CDR3 contains 14 residues. CDR1 SGHRS and CDR2 YFSETQ come from the germline V gene. This CDR3 is CASSYDLLAYEQFF.

The genes are TRBV21-1 and TRBJ2-1; the TCRdb call, TRBD2, lacks DNA for checking. TRBV21-1 is classified as a pseudogene. This CDR3 spans 18 amino acids. The CDR3 loop reads CASTHLQSAKGSYNEQFF.

The CDR3 loop reads CASSARAATNEKLFF. The chain carries TRBV9 and TRBJ1-4. The germline V gene has CDR1 SGDLS and CDR2 YYNGEE. CDR3 length: 15 residues.